This T cell receptor beta chain was identified in a study of spatial heterogeneity in lung cancer. Study at large: Detected beta-chain sequences consistently exceeded alpha-chain sequences.

TCR cDNA molecules each carried a unique molecular identifier. TCRdb used MiXCR to reprocess the 5' RACE reads, holding one entry per CDR3 protein. This table has about 5,800 distinct CDR3 sequences, about 13% appearing once. Within the sample, this clonotype is medium-sized. Time point here: sample taken at primary tumor resection. There were 72 donors, all of them untreated patients with early-stage non-small cell lung cancer. Researchers sequenced whole RNA taken from tumor, nontumor lung or frozen PBMC without sorting. Germline CDR1 SGHTA, CDR2 FQGNSA. The CDR3 contains 17 residues. The V end lost 3 bases, the J end lost 1 base, and 16 bases lay between the germline ends.

The J gene is TRBJ1-3, the V gene TRBV7-2; D gene uncertain. The source is a female donor with early-stage non-small cell lung cancer. Sample: normal lung tissue next to the tumor, taken at surgery. In DNA, the CDR3 is TGTGCCAGCAGCTTTGGAGGTGTAAAGGCGTCTGGAAACACCATATATTTT. Its protein product is CASSFGGVKASGNTIYF.